These 12 T cell receptor beta chains were sequenced from one sample in a study of T cells in tumors after PD-1 blockade. Sequenced by immunoSEQ multiplex PCR; TCRdb stores in-frame clones only, minus some. This sample yields around 13,000 clones, of which around 63% are seen a single time; roughly a quarter belongs to the top ten. Sequences were derived from tumor tissue, sampled before anti-PD-1 treatment. The receptors here all came from a human donor with cutaneous squamous cell carcinoma.

This clone is termed medium-sized. Other DNA sequences in this sample translate to the same CDR3. This chain uses TRBV19 with TRBJ1-1; 9 bases are shared with TRBD1. The V gene's germline CDR1 is LNHDA and CDR2 SQIVND (reference sequence). This CDR3 is built from 14 residues. V lost 7 bases to trimming and J lost 1 base; unmatched junction nucleotides: 4. The CDR3 here is CASTSTGGNTEAFF. CDR3 coding DNA: TGTGCCAGTACCTCGACAGGGGGGAACACTGAAGCTTTCTTT. The variable domain in full, with the rest retrieved from reference TRBV19 and TRBJ1-1, is DGGITQSPKYLFRKEGQNVTLSCEQNLNHDAMYWYRQDPGQGLRLIYYSQIVNDFQKGDIAEGYSVSREKKESFPLTVTSAQKNPTAFYLCASTSTGGNTEAFFGQGTRLTVV.

The chain is built from TRBV29-1 and TRBJ1-2, with D possibly TRBD1 on 5 matching bases. The germline gives CDR1 SQVTM, CDR2 ANQGSEA. Trimming removed 6 bases from V and 0 bases from J, with 23 bases in between. The CDR3 runs to 17 residues. CDR3 protein: CSVLPRGASPSNYGYTF. CDR3 sequence (DNA): TGCAGCGTCCTCCCCAGAGGGGCCTCACCCTCTAACTATGGCTACACCTTC.

The CDR3 spells CASNDRVSGNTIYF. Written as DNA, the CDR3 is TGTGCCAGTAATGACAGGGTCTCCGGAAACACCATATATTTT. The genes are TRBV19 and TRBJ1-3; 7 bases match TRBD1. The V segment lost 7 bases and the J segment 4 bases; nucleotides outside the gene matches: 7. Per the germline V gene, CDR1 is LNHDA and CDR2 is SQIVND (reference sequence). The CDR3 sequence is 14 residues long.

The J gene is TRBJ1-4, the V gene TRBV21-1; TRBD1 is the table's D call and was not checked against the DNA. TRBV21-1 is marked as a pseudogene. The CDR3 spans 15 residues. The CDR3 protein is CASSKVDRGVEKLFF. The CDR3 coding sequence is TGTGCCAGCAGCAAAGTAGACAGGGGTGTCGAAAAACTGTTTTTT.

The gene calls are TRBV11-2 and TRBJ2-7; D perhaps matches TRBD2 (6 bases). V was pared by 1 base and J by 7 bases, with 14 bases between. Germline loops: CDR1 SGHAT, CDR2 FQNNGV. This CDR3 spans 14 amino acids. The CDR3, as DNA: TGTGCCAGCAGCTTAGGGTCGGCAGGGAGGGAGCAGTACTTC. As protein: CASSLGSAGREQYF.

This chain uses TRBV7-2 with TRBJ2-1; the match to TRBD2 covers 9 bases. CDR3 length equals 15 residues. Per germline, CDR1 SGHTA and CDR2 FQGNSA. The V segment lost 5 bases and the J segment 8 bases; nucleotides outside the gene matches: 10. CDR3 sequence: CASSLGVAGVYEQFF. The CDR3 DNA sequence: TGTGCCAGCAGCCTAGGGGTAGCGGGAGTTTATGAGCAGTTCTTC.

The V and J genes are TRBV6-6 and TRBJ2-4; 8 bases align to TRBD1. The CDR3 contains 15 residues. Trimming cost V 7 bases and J 7 bases; bases outside gene matches: 12. The germline gives CDR1 MNHNY, CDR2 SVGAGI (reference sequence). DNA of the CDR3: TGTGCCAGCAAACCTCGACAGGGGATCTTCAACATTCAGTACTTC. Amino acid sequence: CASKPRQGIFNIQYF.

V is TRBV3-1 (or the pseudogene TRBV3-2) and J is TRBJ2-1; D perhaps matches TRBD1 (5 bases). The CDR3 is made up of 14 amino acids. V was cut by 1 base and J by 8 bases, with 12 bases left in between. Germline CDR1 is LGHDT and CDR2 is YNNKEL (reference sequence). CDR3 protein: CASSQAGASHEQFF. The CDR3 bases are TGTGCCAGCAGCCAAGCTGGGGCTTCCCATGAGCAGTTCTTC.

This clone was recorded a few times. The rearrangement links TRBV4-2 to TRBJ2-7; D is undetermined. CDR3 length equals 14 residues. Germline V gene data show CDR1 as LGHNA and CDR2 as YNFKEQ. V lost 1 base, J lost 2 bases, and 9 bases lay in between. CDR3 nucleotides: TGTGCCAGCAGCCAAGGTCCAGAAACCTACGAGCAGTACTTC. It is translated as CASSQGPETYEQYF.

The rearrangement joins TRBV19 to TRBJ1-2; 8 bases are a match to TRBD1. This CDR3 comprises 14 residues. The germline gives CDR1 LNHDA, CDR2 SQIVND (reference sequence). J lost 7 bases, V lost 2 bases, and 6 bases had no gene match. CDR3 in amino acids: CASSISRGRGGYTF. The CDR3 nucleotides read TGTGCCAGTAGTATATCCAGGGGGCGCGGTGGCTACACCTTC. The full variable domain, completed using reference TRBV19 and TRBJ1-2, is DGGITQSPKYLFRKEGQNVTLSCEQNLNHDAMYWYRQDPGQGLRLIYYSQIVNDFQKGDIAEGYSVSREKKESFPLTVTSAQKNPTAFYLCASSISRGRGGYTFGSGTRLTVV.

Within the sample, this clone is medium-sized (0.01 to 0.1%). The V call is TRBV19, the J call TRBJ2-1; 8 nucleotides match TRBD2. There are 18 residues in the CDR3. The germline gives CDR1 LNHDA, CDR2 SQIVND (reference sequence). J gave up 0 bases and V 1 base, and 8 bases lay outside the gene matches. This chain's CDR3 is CASSIALLAGASYNEQFF. The CDR3 coding sequence is TGTGCCAGTAGTATAGCCCTCCTAGCGGGTGCCTCCTACAATGAGCAGTTCTTC.

This chain uses TRBV7-2 with TRBJ2-3; TRBD2 matches 10 bases. With V trimmed by 6 bases and J by 4 bases, 7 bases remained unmatched. The CDR3 consists of 15 residues. Looked up from germline, CDR1 is SGHTA and CDR2 is FQGNSA. The CDR3 loop is CASRSSGGGADTQYF. Here the CDR3 DNA reads TGTGCCAGCAGATCGAGCGGGGGGGGTGCAGATACGCAGTATTTT.